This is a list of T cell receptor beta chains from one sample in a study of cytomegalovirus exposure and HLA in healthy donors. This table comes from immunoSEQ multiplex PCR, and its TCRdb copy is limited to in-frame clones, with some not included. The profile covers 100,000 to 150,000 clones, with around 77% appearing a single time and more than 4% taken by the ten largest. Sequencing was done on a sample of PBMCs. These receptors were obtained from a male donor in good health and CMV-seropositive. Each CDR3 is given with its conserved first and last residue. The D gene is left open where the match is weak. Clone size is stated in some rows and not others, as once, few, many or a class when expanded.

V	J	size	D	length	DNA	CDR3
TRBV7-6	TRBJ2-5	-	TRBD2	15	TGTGCCAGCAGTGGGATAGCGGGGGGCGCAGAGACCCAGTACTTC	CASSGIAGGAETQYF
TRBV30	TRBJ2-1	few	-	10	TGTGCCTCTGGAGGGCAGGGACGGTTCTTC	CASGGQGRFF
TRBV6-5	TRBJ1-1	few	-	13	TGTGCCAGCAGTTACATTACTAACACTGAAGCTTTCTTT	CASSYITNTEAFF
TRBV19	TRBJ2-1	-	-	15	TGTGCCAGTAGTATCGGAGTCCTCTCCTACAATGAGCAGTTCTTC	CASSIGVLSYNEQFF
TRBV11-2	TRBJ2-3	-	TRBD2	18	TGTGCCAGCAGCTTAGGTTCGGGGCGGGGGATCAGCACAGATACGCAGTATTTT	CASSLGSGRGISTDTQYF
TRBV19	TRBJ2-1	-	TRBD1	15	TGTGCCAGTAGTATAGTCGGACAGGGGTGGAATGAGCAGTTCTTC	CASSIVGQGWNEQFF
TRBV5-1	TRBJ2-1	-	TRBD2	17	TGCGCCAGCACCCCACCGGGACTAGCGGGAGCCGGCGGTGAGCAGTTCTTC	CASTPPGLAGAGGEQFF
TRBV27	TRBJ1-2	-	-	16	TGTGCCAGCAGTTTATTTGGAGGGAGAGCTAACTATGGCTACACCTTC	CASSLFGGRANYGYTF
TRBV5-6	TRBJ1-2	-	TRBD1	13	TGTGCCAGCAGTTCCGACAGGGATAGTGGCTACACCTTC	CASSSDRDSGYTF
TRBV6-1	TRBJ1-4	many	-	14	TGTGCCAGCAGTGAAGGGGCAGGGCATGAAAAACTGTTTTTT	CASSEGAGHEKLFF
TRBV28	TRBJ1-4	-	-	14	TGTGCCAGCAGTCGGAGCGGGGCTAATGAAAAACTGTTTTTT	CASSRSGANEKLFF
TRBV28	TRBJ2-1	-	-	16	TGTGCCAGCAGTTTCTCGACCCGCGGGTCGTACAATGAGCAGTTCTTC	CASSFSTRGSYNEQFF
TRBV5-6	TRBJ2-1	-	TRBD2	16	TGTGCCAGCAGCTTGAGCGGGGGGCTCCCCTACAATGAGCAGTTCTTC	CASSLSGGLPYNEQFF
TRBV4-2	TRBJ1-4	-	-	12	TGTGCCAGCAGCCAAGTATCCGAAAAACTGTTTTTT	CASSQVSEKLFF
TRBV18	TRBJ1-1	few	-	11	TGTGCCAGCTCCCGCGACACTGAAGCTTTCTTT	CASSRDTEAFF
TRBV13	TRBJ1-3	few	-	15	TGTGCCAGCAGCCAGACCCCAGGGGCTGGAAACACCATATATTTT	CASSQTPGAGNTIYF
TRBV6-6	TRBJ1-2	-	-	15	TGTGCCAGCAGTTCATCCGACAAAGGGACTTATGGCTACACCTTC	CASSSSDKGTYGYTF
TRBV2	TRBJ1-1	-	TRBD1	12	TGTGCCAGCAGGCCCCGACAGGGAGTAGCTTTCTTT	CASRPRQGVAFF
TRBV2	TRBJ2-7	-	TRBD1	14	TGTGCCAGCAAGGGGACAGCCAGCTCCTACGAGCAGTACTTC	CASKGTASSYEQYF
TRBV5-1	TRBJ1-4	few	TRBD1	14	TGCGCCAGCAGCTTGACAGGGGGTAATGAAAAACTGTTTTTT	CASSLTGGNEKLFF
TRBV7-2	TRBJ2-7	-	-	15	TGTGCCAGCAGCTTAGCGCGCGTACAGTCCTACGAGCAGTACTTC	CASSLARVQSYEQYF
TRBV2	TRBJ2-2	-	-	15	TGTGCCAGCAGGGAGGAGAGGGCCGGCACCGGGGAGCTGTTTTTT	CASREERAGTGELFF
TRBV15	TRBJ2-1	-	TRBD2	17	TGTGCCACCAGCTCAGAGGCGGCGGGGGGGATCTACAATGAGCAGTTCTTC	CATSSEAAGGIYNEQFF
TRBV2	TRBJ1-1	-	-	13	TGTGCCAGCAGTGAAGACGCGGGCACTGAAGCTTTCTTT	CASSEDAGTEAFF
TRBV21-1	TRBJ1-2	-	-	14	TGTGCCAGCAGCGAACGGGACACCTACTATGGCTACACCTTC	CASSERDTYYGYTF
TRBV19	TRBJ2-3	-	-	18	TGTGCCAGCAAGAGGGGGTGGGTACGTGCTGGGGGCACAGATACGCAGTATTTT	CASKRGWVRAGGTDTQYF
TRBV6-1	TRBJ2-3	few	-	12	TGTGCCAGCAGGGGGCGAGCAGATACGCAGTATTTT	CASRGRADTQYF
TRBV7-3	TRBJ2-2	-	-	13	TGTGCCAGCGGCGCGGTGGTCCCCGGGGAGCTGTTTTTT	CASGAVVPGELFF
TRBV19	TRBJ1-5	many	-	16	TGTGCCAGTAGTACCATTCGGACAGCTTACAATCAGCCCCAGCATTTT	CASSTIRTAYNQPQHF